These T cell receptor beta chains were read from a single sample in a study of blood T cells in healthy people across ages. Each CDR3 protein gets one entry after TCRdb re-called the 5' RACE reads with MiXCR. The sample has 800,000 to 900,000 distinct CDR3 sequences, approximately 67% seen once. The sequencing sample was made of blood. These receptors came from a man between 25 and 39 years old in good health. Both conserved end residues are part of each CDR3. The order of the fields is J gene, D gene, clone size, V gene, CDR3 protein, CDR3 DNA. D genes are given only for firm matches. The listing skips clone size in some rows; elsewhere it reads once, few, many or a size class.

TRBJ2-7 TRBD2 NA TRBV6-2/TRBV6-3 CASRLGGGAYEQYF TGTGCCAGCAGGCTAGGCGGGGGTGCCTACGAGCAGTACTTC
TRBJ1-6 NA NA TRBV27 CASSPTGSSPLHF TGTGCCAGCAGTCCAACAGGGAGCTCACCCCTCCACTTT
TRBJ2-3 NA NA TRBV2 CASEQAGTQYF TGTGCCAGTGAGCAGGCCGGCACGCAGTATTTT
TRBJ1-2 NA few TRBV20-1 CSASAQAPFYGYTF TGCAGTGCTAGTGCCCAGGCCCCGTTCTATGGCTACACCTTC
TRBJ2-5 NA few TRBV7-2 CASSPKVGLQETQYF TGTGCCAGCAGCCCTAAAGTGGGGTTACAAGAGACCCAGTACTTC
TRBJ1-2 TRBD1 NA TRBV20-1 CSAPSDRGYGYTF TGCAGTGCCCCCTCGGACAGGGGCTATGGCTACACCTTC
TRBJ2-7 TRBD1 NA TRBV13 CASSLRDRVSYEQYF TGTGCCAGCAGCTTGAGGGACAGAGTCTCCTACGAGCAGTACTTC
TRBJ2-3 TRBD1 many TRBV29-1 CSAWDRVKDTQYF TGCAGCGCCTGGGACAGGGTTAAAGATACGCAGTATTTT
TRBJ2-1 TRBD2 few TRBV5-1 CASSRTRDEQFF TGCGCCAGCAGCCGGACTAGGGATGAGCAGTTCTTC
TRBJ1-1 NA few TRBV3-1 CASSPRQNGRNTEAFF TGTGCCAGCAGCCCGAGACAAAACGGTCGGAACACTGAAGCTTTCTTT
TRBJ2-3 NA NA TRBV28 CASSLGPSGTDTQYF TGTGCCAGCAGTTTGGGACCCAGTGGTACAGATACGCAGTATTTT
TRBJ1-2 TRBD1 NA TRBV5-1 CASSLAGTAPYGYTF TGCGCCAGCAGCTTGGCCGGGACAGCCCCCTATGGCTACACCTTC
TRBJ2-6 NA few TRBV7-6 CASSLAADSGANVLTF TGTGCCAGCAGCTTAGCTGCTGACTCTGGGGCCAACGTCCTGACTTTC
TRBJ2-4 NA NA TRBV14 CASSQEGGARVIQYF TGTGCCAGCAGCCAAGAAGGAGGGGCGCGTGTCATTCAGTACTTC
TRBJ2-1 TRBD1 few TRBV20-1 CSATYLGQDNEQFF TGCAGTGCAACCTATTTGGGACAGGACAATGAGCAGTTCTTC
TRBJ2-1 NA once TRBV29-1 CSVAMGGGKFF TGCAGCGTTGCGATGGGGGGCGGGAAGTTCTTC
TRBJ1-2 TRBD1 NA TRBV25-1 CASSVDRVEDYGYTF TGTGCCAGCAGTGTAGACAGGGTTGAAGACTATGGCTACACCTTC
TRBJ2-5 TRBD1 NA TRBV20-1 CSARDGRGRETQYF TGCAGTGCTAGAGATGGCAGGGGGCGTGAGACCCAGTACTTC
TRBJ2-4 NA NA TRBV12-3/TRBV12-4 CASSLRQDGNIQYF TGTGCCAGCAGTTTAAGGCAGGATGGAAACATTCAGTACTTC
TRBJ2-7 NA NA TRBV7-3 CASSLTPVPPLSYEQYF TGTGCCAGCAGCTTAACCCCAGTTCCTCCTCTCTCCTACGAGCAGTACTTC
TRBJ1-6 NA once TRBV20-1 CSAVQVAYNSPLHF TGCAGTGCTGTCCAGGTAGCCTATAATTCACCCCTCCACTTT
TRBJ2-7 NA few TRBV28 CASGFSYEQYF TGTGCCAGCGGGTTCTCCTACGAGCAGTACTTC
TRBJ2-1 NA NA TRBV4-3 CASSQDSPADEQFF TGCGCCAGCAGCCAAGATTCGCCGGCTGATGAGCAGTTCTTC
TRBJ1-5 NA NA TRBV12-3/TRBV12-4 CASRNQNSNQPQHF TGTGCCAGCCGAAACCAAAATAGCAATCAGCCCCAGCATTTT
TRBJ2-1 NA NA TRBV20-1 CSDDLVYEQFF TGCAGTGACGATTTGGTCTATGAGCAGTTCTTC
TRBJ2-7 TRBD1 NA TRBV28 CASTPGQARYEQYF TGTGCCAGCACTCCGGGACAGGCTCGCTACGAGCAGTACTTC
TRBJ2-1 TRBD2 NA TRBV4-3 CASSHAPGGYLRNEQFF TGCGCCAGCAGCCACGCGCCCGGGGGGTATCTTCGCAATGAGCAGTTCTTC
TRBJ2-5 NA NA TRBV6-5 CASSYWREEETQYF TGTGCCAGCAGTTACTGGAGGGAGGAGGAGACCCAGTACTTC
TRBJ2-7 TRBD1 NA TRBV27 CASSHRQGKTHEQYF TGTGCCAGCAGTCATCGACAGGGGAAGACCCACGAGCAGTACTTC
TRBJ2-3 TRBD1 NA TRBV29-1 CSVRHGRQGTDTQYF TGCAGCGTTCGCCACGGGCGACAGGGGACAGATACGCAGTATTTT
TRBJ2-5 TRBD2 NA TRBV7-2 CASSSLGGGQETQYF TGTGCCAGCAGCTCCCTGGGCGGGGGGCAAGAGACCCAGTACTTC
TRBJ2-1 NA few TRBV6-5 CASSYSIGGTRNEQFF TGTGCCAGCAGTTACTCGATTGGGGGGACAAGGAATGAGCAGTTCTTC
TRBJ2-1 NA NA TRBV3-1 CASSFLAHEQFF TGTGCCAGCAGCTTCCTAGCTCATGAACAGTTCTTC
TRBJ2-7 NA NA TRBV6-1 CASSDSWGPTYEQYF TGTGCCAGCAGTGATTCTTGGGGGCCCACCTACGAGCAGTACTTC
TRBJ2-1 TRBD2 few TRBV14 CASSLLGIAGLNPHEQFF TGTGCCAGCAGCCTCTTAGGGATAGCGGGACTCAACCCCCATGAGCAGTTCTTC
TRBJ2-5 TRBD2 NA TRBV6-6 CASSSTSGETQYF TGTGCCAGCAGCTCAACTAGCGGGGAGACCCAGTACTTC
TRBJ1-2 TRBD1 NA TRBV7-2 CASSFTGADGYTF TGTGCCAGCAGCTTCACAGGGGCTGATGGCTACACCTTC
TRBJ1-2 NA NA TRBV4-1 CASSQGQKAGAGYTF TGCGCCAGCAGCCAAGGCCAGAAAGCGGGCGCCGGCTACACCTTC
TRBJ2-7 NA NA TRBV7-6 CASSFRSNYEQYF TGTGCCAGCAGCTTTCGGTCAAATTACGAGCAGTACTTC
TRBJ2-2 NA NA TRBV7-2 CASSLVAGTNTGELFF TGTGCCAGCAGCTTAGTTGCGGGGACGAACACCGGGGAGCTGTTTTTT
TRBJ2-3 TRBD2 NA TRBV7-2 CASSFHFTSVNTDTQYF TGTGCCAGCAGCTTCCATTTCACTAGCGTTAACACAGATACGCAGTATTTT
TRBJ2-1 NA few TRBV5-1 CASSWRRAGEQFF TGCGCCAGCAGCTGGAGGAGGGCCGGTGAGCAGTTCTTC
TRBJ2-1 NA NA TRBV4-2 CASSQVGGRGRSNERFF TGTGCCAGCAGCCAGGTTGGCGGACGGGGGCGGTCGAATGAGCGGTTCTTC
TRBJ1-1 TRBD1 once TRBV6-5 CASRPGGDEAFF TGTGCCAGCAGACCAGGGGGAGACGAAGCTTTCTTT
TRBJ2-7 NA NA TRBV9 CASSVDSVYEQYF TGTGCCAGCAGCGTGGACAGCGTCTACGAGCAGTACTTC
TRBJ1-2 NA NA TRBV7-3 CASSFTRTDYGYTF TGTGCCAGCAGCTTTACAAGGACAGATTATGGCTACACCTTC
TRBJ2-1 NA once TRBV20-1 CSVHRDPVSYNEQFF TGCAGTGTTCATAGGGACCCCGTCTCCTACAATGAGCAGTTCTTC
TRBJ1-6 NA NA TRBV7-9 CASSLAREASPLHF TGTGCCAGCAGCTTAGCGAGGGAGGCTTCACCCCTCCACTTT
TRBJ1-1 NA few TRBV28 CASSFRLGRTTEAFF TGTGCCAGCAGTTTTAGGTTAGGGCGGACCACTGAAGCTTTCTTT